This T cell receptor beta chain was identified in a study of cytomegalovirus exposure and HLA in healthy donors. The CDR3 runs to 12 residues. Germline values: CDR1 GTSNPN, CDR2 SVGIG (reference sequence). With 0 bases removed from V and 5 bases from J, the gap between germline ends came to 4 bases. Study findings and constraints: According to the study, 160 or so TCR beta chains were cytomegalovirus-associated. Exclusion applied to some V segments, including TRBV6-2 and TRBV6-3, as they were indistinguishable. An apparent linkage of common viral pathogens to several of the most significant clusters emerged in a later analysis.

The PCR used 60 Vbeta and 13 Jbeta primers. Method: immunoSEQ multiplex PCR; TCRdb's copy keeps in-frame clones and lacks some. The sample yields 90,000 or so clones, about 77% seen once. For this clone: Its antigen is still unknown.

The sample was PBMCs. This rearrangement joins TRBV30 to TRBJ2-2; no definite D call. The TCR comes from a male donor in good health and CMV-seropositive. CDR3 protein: CAWSVHTGELFF. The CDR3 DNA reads TGTGCCTGGAGTGTCCATACCGGGGAGCTGTTTTTT.